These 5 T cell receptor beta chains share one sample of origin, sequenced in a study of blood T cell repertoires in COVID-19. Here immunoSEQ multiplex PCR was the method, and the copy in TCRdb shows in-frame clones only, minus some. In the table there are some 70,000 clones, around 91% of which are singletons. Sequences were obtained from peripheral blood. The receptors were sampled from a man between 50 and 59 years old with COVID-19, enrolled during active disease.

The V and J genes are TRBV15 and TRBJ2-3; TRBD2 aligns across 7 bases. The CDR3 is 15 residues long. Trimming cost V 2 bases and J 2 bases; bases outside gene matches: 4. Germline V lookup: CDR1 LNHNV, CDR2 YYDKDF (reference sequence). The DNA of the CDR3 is TGTGCCACCAGCAGACGACTAGCCTCCACAGATACGCAGTATTTT. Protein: CATSRRLASTDTQYF.

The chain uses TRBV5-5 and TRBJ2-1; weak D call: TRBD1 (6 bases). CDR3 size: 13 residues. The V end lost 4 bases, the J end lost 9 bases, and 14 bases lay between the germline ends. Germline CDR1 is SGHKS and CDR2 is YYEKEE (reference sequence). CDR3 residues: CASSAQGSSEQFF. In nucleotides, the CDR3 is TGTGCCAGCAGCGCACAGGGTAGCAGTGAGCAGTTCTTC.

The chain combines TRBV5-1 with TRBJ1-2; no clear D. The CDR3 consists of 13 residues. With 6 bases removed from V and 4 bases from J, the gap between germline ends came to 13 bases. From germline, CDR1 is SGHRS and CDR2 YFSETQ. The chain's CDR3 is CASTDTRSYGYTF. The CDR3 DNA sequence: TGCGCCAGCACCGATACGCGAAGCTATGGCTACACCTTC. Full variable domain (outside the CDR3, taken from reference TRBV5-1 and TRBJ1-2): KAGVTQTPRYLIKTRGQQVTLSCSPISGHRSVSWYQQTPGQGLQFLFEYFSETQRNKGNFPGRFSGRQFSNSRSEMNVSTLELGDSALYLCASTDTRSYGYTFGSGTRLTVV.

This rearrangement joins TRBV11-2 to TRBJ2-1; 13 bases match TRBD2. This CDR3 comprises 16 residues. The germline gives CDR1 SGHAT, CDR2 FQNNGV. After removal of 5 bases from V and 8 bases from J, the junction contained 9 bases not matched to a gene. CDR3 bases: TGTGCCAGCAGCCGAGGACTAGCGGGAGCGCCGTATGAGCAGTTCTTC. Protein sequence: CASSRGLAGAPYEQFF. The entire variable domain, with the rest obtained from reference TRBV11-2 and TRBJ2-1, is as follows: EAGVAQSPRYKIIEKRQSVAFWCNPISGHATLYWYQQILGQGPKLLIQFQNNGVVDDSQLPKDRFSAERLKGVDSTLKIQPAKLEDSAVYLCASSRGLAGAPYEQFFGPGTRLTVL.

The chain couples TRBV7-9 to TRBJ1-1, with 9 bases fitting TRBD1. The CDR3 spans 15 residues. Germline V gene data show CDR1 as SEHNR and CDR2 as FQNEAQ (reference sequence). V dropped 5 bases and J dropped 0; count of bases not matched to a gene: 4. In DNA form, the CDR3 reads TGTGCCAGCAGCCCTTACAGGGGGCTGAACACTGAAGCTTTCTTT. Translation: CASSPYRGLNTEAFF.